The 30 T cell receptor beta chains listed next were all sequenced from one sample in a study of blood T cell repertoires in COVID-19. TCRdb's copy holds only in-frame clones and misses some; the assay was immunoSEQ multiplex PCR. The table records roughly 110,000 clones, around four fifths of them present only once. The source material was peripheral blood. Receptors originate from a woman aged 70-85 years with acute or convalescent COVID-19.

V usage is TRBV29-1 and J usage is TRBJ2-5; 9 bases line up with TRBD1. Germline loops: CDR1 SQVTM, CDR2 ANQGSEA. The CDR3 covers 14 residues. V dropped 7 bases and J dropped 1; count of bases not matched to a gene: 7. The CDR3, as DNA: TGCAGCGCTGGCGGGACAGGGAGCCAAGAGACCCAGTACTTC. Translation gives CSAGGTGSQETQYF.

The chain uses TRBV2 and TRBJ2-7; 10 nucleotides agree with TRBD1. The CDR3 loop spans 14 amino acids. The ends lost 6 bases at V and 6 bases at J; junction bases unmatched: 8. Germline CDR1 reads SNHLY; CDR2 reads FYNNEI. CDR3: CASRPGQGFGEQYF. In DNA, the CDR3 is TGTGCCAGCAGGCCGGGACAGGGGTTTGGCGAGCAGTACTTC. Full variable domain (remainder filled in from reference TRBV2 and TRBJ2-7): EPEVTQTPSHQVTQMGQEVILRCVPISNHLYFYWYRQILGQKVEFLVSFYNNEISEKSEIFDDQFSVERPDGSNFTLKIRSTKLEDSAMYFCASRPGQGFGEQYFGPGTRLTVT.

This clone was recorded once. This chain connects TRBV10-3 to TRBJ2-3; 14 bases line up with TRBD2. Germline V gene data show CDR1 as ENHRY and CDR2 as SYGVKD. After removal of 7 bases from V and 6 bases from J, the junction contained 6 bases not matched to a gene. The CDR3 is made up of 15 amino acids. CDR3 DNA: TGTGCCATCACCACCGGGACTAGCGGGAGCGATACGCAGTATTTT. Protein: CAITTGTSGSDTQYF.

Written as DNA, the CDR3 is TGTGCCAGCAGCCAAGTAGTAACTTCTGGAAACACCATATATTTT. Its protein product is CASSQVVTSGNTIYF. The chain recombines TRBV14 with TRBJ1-3, with D hard to call. Germline loops: CDR1 SGHDN, CDR2 FVKESK. The CDR3 runs to 15 residues. V lost 1 base, J lost 1 base, and 8 bases lay in between.

The V and J genes are TRBV28 and TRBJ1-3; a weak D match, TRBD1 (5 bases). Germline values: CDR1 MDHEN, CDR2 SYDVKM. The CDR3 has 12 amino acids. Trimming stripped 7 bases from V and 4 bases from J, with 8 bases between. The chain's CDR3 is CASTDTGNTIYF. DNA of the CDR3: TGTGCCAGCACGGACACCGGAAACACCATATATTTT.

This rearrangement joins TRBV9 to TRBJ2-1; 12 bases agree with TRBD2. The germline gives CDR1 SGDLS, CDR2 YYNGEE. After removal of 3 bases from V and 9 bases from J, the junction contained 7 bases not matched to a gene. This CDR3 is 15 amino acids long. This CDR3 reads CASSATSGRTGEQFF. The CDR3 DNA is TGTGCCAGCAGCGCTACTAGCGGGAGGACGGGTGAGCAGTTCTTC. The full variable domain, with the rest looked up from reference TRBV9 and TRBJ2-1, is DSGVTQTPKHLITATGQRVTLRCSPRSGDLSVYWYQQSLDQGLQFLIQYYNGEERAKGNILERFSAQQFPDLHSELNLSSLELGDSALYFCASSATSGRTGEQFFGPGTRLTVL.

The gene calls are TRBV15 and TRBJ2-3; 7 bases are shared with TRBD1. After removal of 5 bases from V and 1 base from J, the junction contained 3 bases not matched to a gene. The germline V gene encodes CDR1 LNHNV and CDR2 YYDKDF (reference sequence). The CDR3 extends over 14 amino acids. The CDR3 region is CATSEGAGTDTQYF. The CDR3 coding sequence is TGTGCCACCAGCGAGGGGGCCGGCACAGATACGCAGTATTTT.

This chain links TRBV10-3 with TRBJ2-3, with 9 bases that match TRBD1. This CDR3 region has 14 residues. With V trimmed by 10 bases and J by 4 bases, 9 bases remained unmatched. Germline V CDR1 and CDR2: ENHRY, SYGVKD. CDR3 loop: CATGQGQGADTQYF. In DNA, the CDR3 is TGTGCCACCGGACAGGGGCAAGGAGCAGATACGCAGTATTTT.

The rearrangement joins TRBV2 to TRBJ1-3, with D possibly matching TRBD1 (6 bases). The CDR3 contains 16 residues. Germline assignment: CDR1 SNHLY and CDR2 FYNNEI. V lost 5 bases and J 4 bases, leaving 18 bases between the germline ends. The CDR3 protein is CASSLSGTQWGNTIYF. The CDR3 DNA reads TGTGCCAGCAGTTTGTCCGGGACACAGTGGGGAAACACCATATATTTT.

This clone was detected only once. The chain uses TRBV14 and TRBJ2-7; TRBD2 matches at 8 bases. With V trimmed by 10 bases and J by 2 bases, 13 bases remained unmatched. This CDR3 spans 15 amino acids. Germline lookup yields CDR1 SGHDN and CDR2 FVKESK. The CDR3 protein is CATTQHGGGAYEQYF. For the CDR3, the DNA is TGTGCCACCACCCAACACGGGGGGGGAGCCTACGAGCAGTACTTC.

The chain couples TRBV7-8 to TRBJ2-5; 11 bases agree with TRBD1. CDR1 and CDR2 (germline): SGHVS, FQNEAQ. The CDR3 is made up of 15 amino acids. The V and J ends lost 7 bases and 5 bases, in that order; junction bases with no gene match: 9. Written as DNA, the CDR3 is TGTGCCAGCATTTCCAGGACAGGGGGCATTGAGACCCAGTACTTC. Protein sequence: CASISRTGGIETQYF.

V gene TRBV9 combines with J gene TRBJ1-6; tentative D call: TRBD1 (6 bases). Germline V CDR1 and CDR2: SGDLS, YYNGEE. The CDR3 length is 17 residues. V lost 0 bases to trimming and J lost 0 bases, with 10 bases between them. The CDR3, as DNA: TGTGCCAGCAGCGTAGAAGGACAGAGCTCCTATAATTCACCCCTCCACTTT. Its translation is CASSVEGQSSYNSPLHF.

The chain is built from TRBV5-1 and TRBJ2-7, with 8 bases identical to TRBD2. From germline, CDR1 is SGHRS and CDR2 YFSETQ. The CDR3 runs 14 residues. Trimming cost V 3 bases and J 2 bases; bases outside gene matches: 4. The CDR3 DNA reads TGCGCCAGCAGCTCATCGGGGGGGACCTACGAGCAGTACTTC. Its translation is CASSSSGGTYEQYF.

This clone is a singleton in its sample. The DNA of the CDR3 is TGTGCCAGCAGCTCCGACAGGGGGAGTTGGGAGGGTTCCTACAATGAGCAGTTCTTC. It encodes CASSSDRGSWEGSYNEQFF. This rearrangement joins TRBV7-9 to TRBJ2-1; 9 nucleotides line up with TRBD1. V lost 4 bases, J lost 1 base, and 14 bases stayed unmatched. From germline, CDR1 is SEHNR and CDR2 FQNEAQ (reference sequence). CDR3 length equals 19 residues.

This clone came up once. The chain combines TRBV2 with TRBJ1-1; 10 nucleotides line up with TRBD1. The V and J ends lost 7 bases and 2 bases, in that order; junction bases with no gene match: 4. This CDR3 region has 14 residues. The germline V gene encodes CDR1 SNHLY and CDR2 FYNNEI. In DNA, the CDR3 is TGTGCCAGCATTTGGGACAGGGGAAACACTGAAGCTTTCTTT. It specifies CASIWDRGNTEAFF.

This chain connects TRBV5-1 to TRBJ2-2; 9 bases map to TRBD1. V was clipped by 5 bases and J by 6 bases; unmatched bases: 11. From germline, CDR1 is SGHRS and CDR2 YFSETQ. The CDR3 contains 16 residues. CDR3 coding DNA: TGCGCCAGCAGGACAGGGGGAGACGTACTCGCCGGGGAGCTGTTTTTT. Protein sequence: CASRTGGDVLAGELFF. The full variable domain, its missing parts supplied by reference TRBV5-1 and TRBJ2-2, is KAGVTQTPRYLIKTRGQQVTLSCSPISGHRSVSWYQQTPGQGLQFLFEYFSETQRNKGNFPGRFSGRQFSNSRSEMNVSTLELGDSALYLCASRTGGDVLAGELFFGEGSRLTVL.

This chain uses TRBV6-1 with TRBJ1-1; TRBD1 might be the D (5 bases). The V gene's germline CDR1 is MNHNS and CDR2 SASEGT. V was cut by 6 bases and J by 4 bases, with 15 bases left in between. CDR3 length: 14 amino acids. The CDR3, as DNA: TGTGCCAGCAGACCGGACATACCAGGCACTGAAGCTTTCTTT. Translating it yields CASRPDIPGTEAFF.

The gene calls are TRBV18 and TRBJ2-1; 11 bases match TRBD2. Germline values: CDR1 KGHSH, CDR2 LQKENI. The CDR3 has 15 amino acids. V was pared by 6 bases and J by 7 bases, with 8 bases of the junction left unmatched. CDR3 in amino acids: CASSPTSGSGNEQFF. CDR3 nucleotides: TGTGCCAGCTCCCCCACTAGCGGGAGTGGGAATGAGCAGTTCTTC.

The chain joins TRBV6-1 to TRBJ1-5, with D perhaps TRBD1 (5 bases). V was trimmed by 3 bases and J by 6 bases, leaving 15 bases between them. CDR1 and CDR2 from the germline V gene are MNHNS and SASEGT. This CDR3 region has 15 residues. The CDR3 protein is CASSEGGRFAQPQHF. CDR3 in DNA: TGTGCCAGCAGTGAGGGGGGGAGGTTTGCTCAGCCCCAGCATTTT.

The CDR3 nucleotides are TGTGCCAGCAGGAGGGACAGAGACACCGGGGAGCTGTTTTTT. This gives the protein CASRRDRDTGELFF. This chain joins TRBV7-3 and TRBJ2-2; 7 bases fit TRBD1. V lost 6 bases and J lost 3; bases outside the gene matches: 4. CDR3 length equals 14 residues. CDR1 SGHTA and CDR2 FQGTGA come from the germline V gene. Together with reference TRBV7-3 and TRBJ2-2, the CDR3 gives the full variable domain: GAGVSQTPSNKVTEKGKYVELRCDPISGHTALYWYRQSLGQGPEFLIYFQGTGAADDSGLPNDRFFAVRPEGSVSTLKIQRTERGDSAVYLCASRRDRDTGELFFGEGSRLTVL.

CDR3 region: CASSYPPYRARETQYF. The DNA for the CDR3 is TGTGCCAGCAGTTACCCCCCCTACAGGGCGCGGGAGACCCAGTACTTC. The chain carries TRBV6-5 and TRBJ2-5, with a tentative D call TRBD1 (6 bases). Germline V gene sequence: CDR1 MNHEY, CDR2 SVGAGI. The CDR3 runs 16 residues. Trimming took off 2 bases at V and 5 bases at J, with 18 bases between the two ends.

In DNA form, the CDR3 reads TGTGCCAGCAGTTCAACAGGGACCTCCTACGAGCAGTACTTC. Its protein is CASSSTGTSYEQYF. The V and J genes are TRBV6-5 and TRBJ2-7; possibly TRBD1 for D (6 bases). Between the trimmed V and J ends, which lost 4 bases and 0 bases, there was a span of 10 bases. CDR1 is MNHEY, CDR2 SVGAGI, per germline. The CDR3 runs to 14 residues.

The gene calls are TRBV18 and TRBJ2-7, with D possibly TRBD2 on 5 matching bases. The germline V gene has CDR1 KGHSH and CDR2 LQKENI. The CDR3 runs 14 residues. Trimming pared 11 bases from V and 4 bases from J, leaving 21 bases between. The CDR3 nucleotides read TGTGCCGACCTCTTTACTAGTCCTCCTTACGAGCAGTACTTC. This gives the protein CADLFTSPPYEQYF.

The chain uses TRBV7-3 and TRBJ1-1, with D unclear. Trimming stripped 5 bases from V and 6 bases from J, with 19 bases between. The CDR3 covers 15 residues. Germline CDR1 SGHTA, CDR2 FQGTGA. Here the CDR3 reads CASSPVPAPGAEAFF. In DNA, the CDR3 is TGTGCCAGCAGCCCGGTCCCGGCCCCAGGCGCTGAAGCTTTCTTT.

The chain employs TRBV3-1 (or the pseudogene TRBV3-2) and TRBJ1-4, with TRBD1 as a possible D gene (5 bases). CDR3 size: 14 residues. The germline V gene encodes CDR1 LGHDT and CDR2 YNNKEL (reference sequence). V lost 1 base to trimming and J lost 6 bases, with 9 bases between them. CDR3 in amino acids: CASSQGARDEKLFF. CDR3 bases: TGTGCCAGCAGCCAAGGGGCCAGGGATGAAAAACTGTTTTTT.

The chain links TRBV3-1 (or the pseudogene TRBV3-2) to TRBJ2-2; 7 nucleotides agree with TRBD1. Germline CDR1 is LGHDT and CDR2 is YNNKEL (reference sequence). This CDR3 region has 14 residues. Losses at the gene ends were 7 bases for V and 6 bases for J; bases not matched to a gene: 8. Here the CDR3 DNA reads TGTGCCAGCAACACAGGGGACCGGGCCGGGGAGCTGTTTTTT. Amino acid sequence: CASNTGDRAGELFF.

The rearrangement links TRBV29-1 to TRBJ1-3; 7 bases are shared with TRBD1. The germline gives CDR1 SQVTM, CDR2 ANQGSEA. The CDR3 totals 13 residues. Trimming removed 7 bases from V and 2 bases from J; junction bases left unmatched: 5. CDR3 sequence: CSGLTGTGNTIYF. For the CDR3, the DNA is TGCAGCGGATTGACAGGGACTGGAAACACCATATATTTT.

V is TRBV9 and J is TRBJ2-5, with 10 bases aligning to TRBD2. CDR1 and CDR2 (germline): SGDLS, YYNGEE. CDR3 size: 15 residues. V lost 4 bases and J lost 3; bases outside the gene matches: 6. The CDR3 DNA reads as TGTGCCAGCAGCTCCCTTACTAGCGGGAAAGAGACCCAGTACTTC. This encodes CASSSLTSGKETQYF.

With respect to this clone: The same CDR3 arises from other DNA sequences in this sample as well. The V gene is TRBV18, the J gene TRBJ1-2; 8 nucleotides line up with TRBD1. The CDR3 is made up of 13 amino acids. From germline, CDR1 is KGHSH and CDR2 LQKENI. Trimming at V came to 3 bases and at J to 8 bases, leaving 5 bases not matched to a gene. CDR3 sequence reads: CASSPGTGGGYTF. In nucleotides, the CDR3 is TGTGCCAGCTCACCCGGGACAGGCGGGGGCTACACCTTC.

CDR3 DNA sequence: TGTGCCAGCAGCCTGACAGGGGCGAACACTGAAGCTTTCTTT. This gives the protein CASSLTGANTEAFF. This chain uses TRBV11-2 with TRBJ1-1; 8 nucleotides agree with TRBD1. This CDR3 is built from 14 residues. The germline V gene has CDR1 SGHAT and CDR2 FQNNGV. V shed 5 bases and J 1 base; nucleotides not matched to a gene: 3.